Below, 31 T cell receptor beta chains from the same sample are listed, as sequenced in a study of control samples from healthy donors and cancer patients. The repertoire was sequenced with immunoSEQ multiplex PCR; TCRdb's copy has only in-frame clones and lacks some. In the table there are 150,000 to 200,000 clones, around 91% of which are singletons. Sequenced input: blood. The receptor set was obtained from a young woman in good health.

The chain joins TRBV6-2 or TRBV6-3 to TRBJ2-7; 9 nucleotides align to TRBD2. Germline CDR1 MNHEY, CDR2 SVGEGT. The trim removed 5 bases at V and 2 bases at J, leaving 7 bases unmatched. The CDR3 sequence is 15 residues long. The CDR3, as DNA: TGTGCCAGCAGTCGGGGACTAGCTACCACCTACGAGCAGTACTTC. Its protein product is CASSRGLATTYEQYF.

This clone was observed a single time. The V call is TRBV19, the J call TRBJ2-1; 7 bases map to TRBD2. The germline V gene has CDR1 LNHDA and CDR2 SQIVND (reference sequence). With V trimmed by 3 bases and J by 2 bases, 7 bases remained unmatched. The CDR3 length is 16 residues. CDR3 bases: TGTGCCAGTAGTATCCTCTCGCGGGGGACCTACAATGAGCAGTTCTTC. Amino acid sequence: CASSILSRGTYNEQFF.

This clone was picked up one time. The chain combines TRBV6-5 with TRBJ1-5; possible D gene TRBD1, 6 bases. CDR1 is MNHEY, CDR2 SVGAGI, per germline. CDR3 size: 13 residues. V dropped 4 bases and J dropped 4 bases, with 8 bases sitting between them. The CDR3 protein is CASSFRGNQPQHF. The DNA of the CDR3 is TGTGCCAGCAGTTTCAGGGGAAATCAGCCCCAGCATTTT.

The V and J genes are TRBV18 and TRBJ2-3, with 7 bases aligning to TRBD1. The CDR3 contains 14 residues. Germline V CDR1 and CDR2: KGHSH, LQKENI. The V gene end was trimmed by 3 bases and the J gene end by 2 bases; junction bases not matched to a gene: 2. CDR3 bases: TGTGCCAGCTCACCTGGACAGGCCACAGATACGCAGTATTTT. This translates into CASSPGQATDTQYF. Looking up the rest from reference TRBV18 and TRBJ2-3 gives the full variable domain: NAGVMQNPRHLVRRRGQEARLRCSPMKGHSHVYWYRQLPEEGLKFMVYLQKENIIDESGMPKERFSAEFPKEGPSILRIQQVVRGDSAAYFCASSPGQATDTQYFGPGTRLTVL.

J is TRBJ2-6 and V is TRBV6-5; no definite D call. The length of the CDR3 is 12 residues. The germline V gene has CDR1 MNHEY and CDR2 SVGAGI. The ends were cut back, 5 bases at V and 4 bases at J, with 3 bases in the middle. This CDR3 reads CASSTGANVLTF. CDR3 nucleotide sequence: TGTGCCAGCAGTACCGGGGCCAACGTCCTGACTTTC.

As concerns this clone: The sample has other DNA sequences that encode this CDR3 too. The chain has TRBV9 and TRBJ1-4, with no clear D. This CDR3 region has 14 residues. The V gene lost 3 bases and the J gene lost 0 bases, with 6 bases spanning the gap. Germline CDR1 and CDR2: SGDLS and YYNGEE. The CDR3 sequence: CASSAGTTNEKLFF. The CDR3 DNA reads TGTGCCAGCAGCGCCGGGACAACTAATGAAAAACTGTTTTTT. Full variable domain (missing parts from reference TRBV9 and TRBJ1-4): DSGVTQTPKHLITATGQRVTLRCSPRSGDLSVYWYQQSLDQGLQFLIQYYNGEERAKGNILERFSAQQFPDLHSELNLSSLELGDSALYFCASSAGTTNEKLFFGSGTQLSVL.

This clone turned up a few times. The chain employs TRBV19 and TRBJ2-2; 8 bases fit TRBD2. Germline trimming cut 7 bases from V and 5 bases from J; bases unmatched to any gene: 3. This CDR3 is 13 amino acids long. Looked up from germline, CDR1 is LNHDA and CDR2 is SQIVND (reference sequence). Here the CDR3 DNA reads TGTGCCAGTAATGAGCGGGAGACCGGGGAGCTGTTTTTT. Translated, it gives CASNERETGELFF.

CDR3 nucleotides: TGCGCCAGCAGCCAAGATCGGGGCGCGCCTAGCGGGGGGGCCTGGGATGAGCAGTTCTTC. Translating gives CASSQDRGAPSGGAWDEQFF. The chain recombines TRBV4-1 with TRBJ2-1; TRBD2 agrees at 12 bases. The V segment lost 0 bases and the J segment 8 bases; nucleotides outside the gene matches: 17. The length of the CDR3 is 20 residues. Germline V gene lookup returns CDR1 MGHRA and CDR2 YSYEKL.

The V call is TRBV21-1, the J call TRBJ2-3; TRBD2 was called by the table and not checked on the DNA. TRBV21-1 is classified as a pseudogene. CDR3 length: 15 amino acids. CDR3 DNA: TGTGCCAGCAGCAAAGGCAGTAGCGGGAGATATACGCAGTATTTT. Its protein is CASSKGSSGRYTQYF.

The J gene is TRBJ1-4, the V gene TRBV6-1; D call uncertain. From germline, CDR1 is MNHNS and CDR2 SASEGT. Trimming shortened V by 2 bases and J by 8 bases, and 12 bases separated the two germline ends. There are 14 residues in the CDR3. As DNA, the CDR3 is TGTGCCAGCAGTGAACATGGTCTTAGGGAAAAACTGTTTTTT. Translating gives CASSEHGLREKLFF.

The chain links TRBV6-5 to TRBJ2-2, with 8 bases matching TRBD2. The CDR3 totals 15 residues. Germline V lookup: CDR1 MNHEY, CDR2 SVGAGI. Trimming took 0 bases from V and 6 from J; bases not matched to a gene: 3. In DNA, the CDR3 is TGTGCCAGCAGTTACTCGAGGACTAGCCCCGGGGAGCTGTTTTTT. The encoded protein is CASSYSRTSPGELFF.

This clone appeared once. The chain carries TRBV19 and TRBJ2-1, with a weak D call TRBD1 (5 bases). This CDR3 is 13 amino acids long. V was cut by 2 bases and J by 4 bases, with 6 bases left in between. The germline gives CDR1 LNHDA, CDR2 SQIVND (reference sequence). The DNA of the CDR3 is TGTGCCAGTAGTATAAAGGGGTACAATGAGCAGTTCTTC. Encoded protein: CASSIKGYNEQFF.

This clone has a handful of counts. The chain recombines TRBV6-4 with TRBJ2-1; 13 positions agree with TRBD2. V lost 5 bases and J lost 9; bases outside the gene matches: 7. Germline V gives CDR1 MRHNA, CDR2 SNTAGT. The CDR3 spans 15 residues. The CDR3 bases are TGTGCCAGCAGTACAACTAGCGGGGGGGCGAGTGAGCAGTTCTTC. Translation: CASSTTSGGASEQFF.

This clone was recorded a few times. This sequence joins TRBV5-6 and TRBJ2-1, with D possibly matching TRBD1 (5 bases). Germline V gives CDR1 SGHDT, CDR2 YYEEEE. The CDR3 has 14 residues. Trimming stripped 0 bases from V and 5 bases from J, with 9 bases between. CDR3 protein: CASSLGRADNEQFF. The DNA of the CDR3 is TGTGCCAGCAGCTTGGGCAGGGCGGACAATGAGCAGTTCTTC.

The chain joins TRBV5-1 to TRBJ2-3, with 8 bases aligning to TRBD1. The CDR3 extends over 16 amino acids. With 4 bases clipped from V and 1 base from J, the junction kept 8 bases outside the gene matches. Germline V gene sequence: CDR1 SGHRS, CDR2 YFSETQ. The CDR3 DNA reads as TGCGCCAGCAGCCACGAAGGACAGGGCCGCACAGATACGCAGTATTTT. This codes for CASSHEGQGRTDTQYF.

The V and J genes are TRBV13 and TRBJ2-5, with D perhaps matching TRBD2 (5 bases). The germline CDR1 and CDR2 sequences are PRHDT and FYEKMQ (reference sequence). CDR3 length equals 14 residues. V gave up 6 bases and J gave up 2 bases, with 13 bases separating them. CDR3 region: CASRRTGRQETQYF. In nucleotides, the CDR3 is TGTGCCAGCAGGCGGACTGGCCGACAAGAGACCCAGTACTTC.

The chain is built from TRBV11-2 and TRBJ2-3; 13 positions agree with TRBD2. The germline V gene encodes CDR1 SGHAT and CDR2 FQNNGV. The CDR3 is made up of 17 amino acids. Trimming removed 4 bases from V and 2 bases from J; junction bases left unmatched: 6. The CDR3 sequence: CASSSPGLAGYTDTQYF. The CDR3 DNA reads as TGTGCCAGCAGCTCCCCGGGACTAGCGGGATACACAGATACGCAGTATTTT.

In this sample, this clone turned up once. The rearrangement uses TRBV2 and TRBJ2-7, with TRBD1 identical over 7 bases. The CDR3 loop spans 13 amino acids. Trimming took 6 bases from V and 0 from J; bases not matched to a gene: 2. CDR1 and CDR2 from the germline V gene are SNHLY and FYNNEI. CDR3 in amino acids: CASSRDSSYEQYF. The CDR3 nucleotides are TGTGCCAGCAGCCGGGACAGCTCCTACGAGCAGTACTTC.

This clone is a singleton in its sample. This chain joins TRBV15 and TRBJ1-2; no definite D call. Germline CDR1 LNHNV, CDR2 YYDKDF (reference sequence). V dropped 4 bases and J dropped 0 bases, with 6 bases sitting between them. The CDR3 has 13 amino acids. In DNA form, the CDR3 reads TGTGCCACCAGCAAGGTAGCTAACTATGGCTACACCTTC. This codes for CATSKVANYGYTF.

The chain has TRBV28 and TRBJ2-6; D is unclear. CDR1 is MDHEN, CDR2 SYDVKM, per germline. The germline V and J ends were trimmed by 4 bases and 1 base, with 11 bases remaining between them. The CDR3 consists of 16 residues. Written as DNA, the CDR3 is TGTGCCAGCAGTTACCGCCTAGGGTCTGGGGCCAACGTCCTGACTTTC. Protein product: CASSYRLGSGANVLTF.

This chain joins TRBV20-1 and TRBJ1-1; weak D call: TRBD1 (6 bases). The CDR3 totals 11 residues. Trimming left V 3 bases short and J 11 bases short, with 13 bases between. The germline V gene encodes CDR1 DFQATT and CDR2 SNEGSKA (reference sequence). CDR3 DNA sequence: TGCAGTGCTAGTAGGGGCAGGGGTGCTTTCTTT. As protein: CSASRGRGAFF.

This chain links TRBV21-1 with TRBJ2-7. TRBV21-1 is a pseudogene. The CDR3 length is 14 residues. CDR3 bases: TGTGCCAGCAGTACTAGGGGTGAGAGATACGAGCAGTACTTC. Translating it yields CASSTRGERYEQYF.

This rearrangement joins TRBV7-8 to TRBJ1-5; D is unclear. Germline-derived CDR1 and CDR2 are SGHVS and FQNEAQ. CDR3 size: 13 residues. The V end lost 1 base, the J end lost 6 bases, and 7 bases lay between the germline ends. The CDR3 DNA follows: TGTGCCAGCAGCTTAGATCTCAGTCAGCCCCAGCATTTT. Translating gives CASSLDLSQPQHF.

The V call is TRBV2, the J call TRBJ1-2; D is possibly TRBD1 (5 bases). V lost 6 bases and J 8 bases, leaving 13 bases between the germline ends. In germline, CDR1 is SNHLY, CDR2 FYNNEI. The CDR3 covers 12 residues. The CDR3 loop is CASRIERGGYTF. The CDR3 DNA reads TGTGCCAGCAGGATTGAGAGGGGAGGCTACACCTTC.

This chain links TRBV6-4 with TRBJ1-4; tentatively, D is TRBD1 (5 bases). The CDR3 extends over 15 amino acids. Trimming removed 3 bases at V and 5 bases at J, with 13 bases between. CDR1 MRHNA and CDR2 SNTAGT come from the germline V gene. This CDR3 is CASSENPGRNEKLFF. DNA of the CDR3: TGTGCCAGCAGTGAAAATCCAGGGCGGAATGAAAAACTGTTTTTT.

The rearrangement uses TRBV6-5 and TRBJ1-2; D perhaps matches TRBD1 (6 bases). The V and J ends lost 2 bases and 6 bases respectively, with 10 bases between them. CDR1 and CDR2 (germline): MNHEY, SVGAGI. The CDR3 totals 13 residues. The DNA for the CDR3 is TGTGCCAGCAGTTACAACAGGGTGGATGGCTACACCTTC. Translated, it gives CASSYNRVDGYTF.

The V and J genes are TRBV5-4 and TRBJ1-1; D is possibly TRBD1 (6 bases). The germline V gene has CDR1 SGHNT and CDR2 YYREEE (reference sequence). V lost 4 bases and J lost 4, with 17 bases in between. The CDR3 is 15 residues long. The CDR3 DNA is TGTGCCAGCAGCCTACCTTACAGGGAGTCCACTGAAGCTTTCTTT. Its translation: CASSLPYRESTEAFF.

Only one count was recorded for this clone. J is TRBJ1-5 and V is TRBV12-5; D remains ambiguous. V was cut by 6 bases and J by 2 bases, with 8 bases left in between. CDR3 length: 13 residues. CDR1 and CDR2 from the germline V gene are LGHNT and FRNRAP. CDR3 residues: CASGPDRNQPQHF. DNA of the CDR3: TGTGCTAGTGGCCCCGACCGCAATCAGCCCCAGCATTTT.

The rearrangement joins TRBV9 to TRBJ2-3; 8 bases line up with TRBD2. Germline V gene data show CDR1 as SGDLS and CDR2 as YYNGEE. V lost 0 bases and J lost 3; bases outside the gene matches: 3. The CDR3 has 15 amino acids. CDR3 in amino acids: CASSVAGGWTDTQYF. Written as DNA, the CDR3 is TGTGCCAGCAGCGTAGCGGGAGGGTGGACAGATACGCAGTATTTT.

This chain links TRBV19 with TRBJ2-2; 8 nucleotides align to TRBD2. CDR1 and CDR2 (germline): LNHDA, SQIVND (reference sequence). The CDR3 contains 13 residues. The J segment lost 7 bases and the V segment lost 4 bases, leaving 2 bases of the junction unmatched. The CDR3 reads CASSKREIGELFF. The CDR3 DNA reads TGTGCCAGTAGTAAGCGGGAGATCGGGGAGCTGTTTTTT.

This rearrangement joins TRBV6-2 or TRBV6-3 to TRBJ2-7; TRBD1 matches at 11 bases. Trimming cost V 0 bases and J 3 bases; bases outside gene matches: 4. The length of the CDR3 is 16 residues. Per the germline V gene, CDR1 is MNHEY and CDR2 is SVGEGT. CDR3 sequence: CASSYSGQGGFYEQYF. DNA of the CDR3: TGTGCCAGCAGTTACTCGGGACAGGGGGGTTTCTACGAGCAGTACTTC.